The clone carrying this TCR beta chain was detected once. Its antigen remains unknown. This was the immunoSEQ v3 assay. Sequencing depth was 2 million to 2.5 million read pairs for survey level, about 5-6.5 million for deep. Sequenced by immunoSEQ multiplex PCR; TCRdb stores in-frame clones only, minus some. The top ten hold approximately 5.6% of the sample, which has 50,000 or so clones, about three quarters seen once. The time point: pre-treatment sample, taken before nivolumab and TIL therapy. The tumor samples were excised metastases, mostly pleural nodules or supraclavicular lymph nodes. The data are from a study of TIL therapy for anti-PD-1-resistant metastatic lung cancer. Looking at the study overall: A few tumors were EGFR-mutant and two were ALK-rearranged.

Trimming took off 3 bases at V and 7 bases at J, with 15 bases between the two ends. Germline loops: CDR1 MDHEN, CDR2 SYDVKM. This CDR3 is built from 15 residues. The study, taken as a whole, reports: Many TIL product clones were absent from baseline tumor, suggesting clonal contraction. This highly selected cohort may not generalize to typical lung cancer patients.

The material sequenced was tumor tissue, taken at baseline. The TCR comes from a person aged 25 to 85 with non-small cell lung cancer. V usage is TRBV28 and J usage is TRBJ2-2; D remains ambiguous. CDR3 nucleotides: TGTGCCAGCAGTTTCCCCGGTAGTTCACTCGGGGAGCTGTTTTTT. Its protein product is CASSFPGSSLGELFF.